Below, 18 T cell receptor beta chains from the same sample are listed, as sequenced in a study of blood T cell repertoires in COVID-19. Assay used: immunoSEQ multiplex PCR; TCRdb lists only in-frame clones, some missing. The data contain around 450,000 clones, roughly 91% of them seen just once; the ten biggest clones take up around 4.4%. Sequenced input: peripheral blood. The receptors were gathered from a woman in her 30s with acute or convalescent COVID-19.

This clone was recorded only once. For the CDR3, the DNA is TGTGCCATCAACAGGGACCCCTGGGGGCCAGCTTTCTTT. It is translated as CAINRDPWGPAFF. The gene calls are TRBV10-3 and TRBJ1-1, with D maybe TRBD1 (6 bases). This CDR3 is 13 amino acids long. Trimming removed 7 bases at V and 10 bases at J, with 19 bases between. The germline V gene encodes CDR1 ENHRY and CDR2 SYGVKD.

V is TRBV24-1 and J is TRBJ2-7, with D perhaps matching TRBD1 (5 bases). The V end was cut by 8 bases, the J end by 1 base, with 14 bases between. CDR1 and CDR2 from the germline V gene are KGHDR and SFDVKD. This CDR3 comprises 14 residues. The CDR3 DNA follows: TGTGCCACCAATTTCACAGGAAATTCCTACGAGCAGTACTTC. Translation gives CATNFTGNSYEQYF.

This clone was seen a few times. The genes are TRBV20-1 and TRBJ1-6; unclear D gene. Germline CDR1 is DFQATT and CDR2 is SNEGSKA (reference sequence). This CDR3 is 11 amino acids long. The ends were cut back, 3 bases at V and 10 bases at J, with 7 bases in the middle. The CDR3 DNA follows: TGCAGTGCTAGTGGACTGTCACCCCTCCACTTT. Protein sequence: CSASGLSPLHF.

This clone was recorded once. The chain links TRBV6-5 to TRBJ1-5; no clear D gene. Germline CDR1 and CDR2: MNHEY and SVGAGI. This CDR3 region has 13 residues. The germline V and J ends were trimmed by 6 bases and 6 bases, with 12 bases remaining between them. CDR3: CASSASPGQPQHF. CDR3 nucleotides: TGTGCCAGCAGCGCCTCCCCCGGTCAGCCCCAGCATTTT.

Details on this clone: The same CDR3 arises from other DNA sequences in this sample as well. The chain carries TRBV5-1 and TRBJ2-3, with TRBD2 matching 8 bases. This CDR3 region has 15 residues. The V and J ends lost 4 bases and 0 bases, in that order; junction bases with no gene match: 4. From germline, CDR1 is SGHRS and CDR2 YFSETQ. CDR3: CASSLSGVSTDTQYF. CDR3 coding DNA: TGCGCCAGCAGCCTTAGCGGGGTTAGCACAGATACGCAGTATTTT.

The chain is built from TRBV2 and TRBJ2-5, with a tentative D call TRBD1 (6 bases). Per the germline V gene, CDR1 is SNHLY and CDR2 is FYNNEI. Deletions cut 0 bases from V and 5 bases from J, with 16 bases between. The CDR3 consists of 16 residues. CDR3 region: CASSEADFGGWETQYF. CDR3 DNA: TGTGCCAGCAGTGAAGCCGATTTTGGGGGCTGGGAGACCCAGTACTTC.

The genes are TRBV28 and TRBJ2-5, with 9 bases matching TRBD1. The CDR3 consists of 16 residues. In germline, CDR1 is MDHEN, CDR2 SYDVKM. V lost 6 bases, J lost 6 bases, and 14 bases stayed unmatched. The CDR3 bases are TGTGCCAGCAGCCACCTCCACCGGGACAGGGTGAAGACCCAGTACTTC. It codes for CASSHLHRDRVKTQYF.

J is TRBJ1-1 and V is TRBV25-1; D is perhaps TRBD1 (5 bases). V was trimmed by 1 base and J by 5 bases, leaving 11 bases between them. Germline V gives CDR1 MGHDK, CDR2 SYGVNS. CDR3 length: 14 residues. CDR3 DNA: TGTGCCAGCAGTGAATCGCTAGGGACTACTGAAGCTTTCTTT. This gives the protein CASSESLGTTEAFF.

The chain links TRBV30 to TRBJ2-7; 10 bases align to TRBD1. V shed 8 bases and J 3 bases; nucleotides not matched to a gene: 10. The CDR3 contains 14 residues. Germline V CDR1 and CDR2: GTSNPN, SVGIG (reference sequence). CDR3 residues: CAGTPGQGLYEQYF. The CDR3 bases are TGTGCCGGGACCCCGGGACAGGGGCTCTACGAGCAGTACTTC. The complete variable domain, with remaining parts taken from reference TRBV30 and TRBJ2-7, reads SQTIHQWPATLVQPVGSPLSLECTVEGTSNPNLYWYRQAAGRGLQLLFYSVGIGQISSEVPQNLSASRPQDRQFILSSKKLLLSDSGFYLCAGTPGQGLYEQYFGPGTRLTVT.

The rearrangement uses TRBV5-1 and TRBJ2-2, with 10 bases matching TRBD1. The CDR3 consists of 15 residues. After removal of 4 bases from V and 4 bases from J, the junction contained 4 bases not matched to a gene. CDR1 is SGHRS, CDR2 YFSETQ, per germline. The CDR3 here is CASSRQGAGTGELFF. The CDR3 nucleotides read TGCGCCAGCAGCCGACAGGGGGCGGGCACCGGGGAGCTGTTTTTT.

The chain joins TRBV5-1 to TRBJ2-1, with unresolved D. The CDR3 contains 13 residues. CDR1 SGHRS and CDR2 YFSETQ come from the germline V gene. Trimming removed 3 bases at V and 4 bases at J, with 8 bases between. This CDR3 is CASSSTGYNEQFF. In nucleotides, the CDR3 is TGCGCCAGCAGCTCGACGGGTTACAATGAGCAGTTCTTC.

Turning to this clone: Other nucleotide sequences from this sample produce the same CDR3. The chain is built from TRBV7-3 and TRBJ1-1; D unclear. Germline CDR1 SGHTA, CDR2 FQGTGA. V lost 2 bases and J lost 2, with 6 bases in between. The CDR3 totals 13 residues. Written as DNA, the CDR3 is TGTGCCAGCAGCTTACAGGAAAACACTGAAGCTTTCTTT. Translating gives CASSLQENTEAFF.

The rearrangement links TRBV27 to TRBJ1-2; tentative D call: TRBD1 (6 bases). The ends were cut back, 5 bases at V and 3 bases at J, with 16 bases in the middle. CDR1 and CDR2 from the germline V gene are MNHEY and SMNVEV (reference sequence). The length of the CDR3 is 15 residues. As DNA, the CDR3 is TGTGCCAGCAGTCCAACCCCGACAGGTGACTATGGCTACACCTTC. Its protein is CASSPTPTGDYGYTF.

The chain has TRBV27 and TRBJ2-7; TRBD2 might be the D (6 bases). Trimming removed 5 bases from V and 4 bases from J, with 21 bases in between. CDR3 length: 16 amino acids. CDR1 is MNHEY, CDR2 SMNVEV, per germline (reference sequence). The CDR3 DNA is TGTGCCAGCAGTCCCCTCACGGGGGAGGCAAAGTACGAGCAGTACTTC. Translated: CASSPLTGEAKYEQYF.

To note about this clone: The same CDR3 also results from other DNA sequences found in this sample. V and J are TRBV4-1 and TRBJ2-7, with 10 bases matching TRBD1. Unmatched junction bases numbered 5, after V lost 5 bases and J lost 1 base. This CDR3 comprises 15 residues. Germline CDR1 and CDR2: MGHRA and YSYEKL. The CDR3 loop is CASSFRDRGSYEQYF. CDR3 DNA: TGCGCCAGCAGCTTCCGGGACAGGGGTTCCTACGAGCAGTACTTC.

The chain joins TRBV18 to TRBJ2-7; TRBD1 aligns across 9 bases. Trimming cost V 5 bases and J 4 bases; bases outside gene matches: 6. This CDR3 region has 14 residues. The germline CDR1 and CDR2 sequences are KGHSH and LQKENI. The CDR3 reads CASSAGTGSYEQYF. CDR3 bases: TGTGCCAGCTCAGCGGGGACAGGGTCGTACGAGCAGTACTTC.

As DNA, the CDR3 is TGTGCCAGCAGCGTGAGTAGCGGGGGGGATATATACAATGAGCAGTTCTTC. It translates to CASSVSSGGDIYNEQFF. The chain joins TRBV9 to TRBJ2-1; TRBD2 matches at 11 bases. Germline values: CDR1 SGDLS, CDR2 YYNGEE. With V trimmed by 2 bases and J by 4 bases, 8 bases remained unmatched. CDR3 size: 17 residues. Looking up the rest from reference TRBV9 and TRBJ2-1 gives the full variable domain: DSGVTQTPKHLITATGQRVTLRCSPRSGDLSVYWYQQSLDQGLQFLIQYYNGEERAKGNILERFSAQQFPDLHSELNLSSLELGDSALYFCASSVSSGGDIYNEQFFGPGTRLTVL.

Remarks on this clone: Within the sample, other DNA sequences also encode this same CDR3. The rearrangement uses TRBV5-5 and TRBJ2-5, with D unresolved. The CDR3 sequence is 13 residues long. Germline CDR1 SGHKS, CDR2 YYEKEE (reference sequence). V lost 1 base to trimming and J lost 2 bases, with 6 bases between them. The CDR3 sequence is CASSLLVQETQYF. The CDR3 DNA is TGTGCCAGCAGCTTGTTAGTACAAGAGACCCAGTACTTC.